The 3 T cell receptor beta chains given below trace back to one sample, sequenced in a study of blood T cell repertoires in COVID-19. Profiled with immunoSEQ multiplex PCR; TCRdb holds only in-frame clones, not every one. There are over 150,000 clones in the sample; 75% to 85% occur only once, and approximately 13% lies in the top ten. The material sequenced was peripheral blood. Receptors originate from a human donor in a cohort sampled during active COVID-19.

The CDR3 loop is CASSLNSGSTDTQYF. The CDR3 DNA sequence: TGCGCCAGCAGCCTGAATAGCGGGAGCACAGATACGCAGTATTTT. The gene calls are TRBV5-1 and TRBJ2-3; 7 positions agree with TRBD2. The V and J ends lost 4 bases and 0 bases, in that order; junction bases with no gene match: 5. From germline, CDR1 is SGHRS and CDR2 YFSETQ. CDR3 size: 15 residues. The complete variable domain, with remaining parts taken from reference TRBV5-1 and TRBJ2-3, reads KAGVTQTPRYLIKTRGQQVTLSCSPISGHRSVSWYQQTPGQGLQFLFEYFSETQRNKGNFPGRFSGRQFSNSRSEMNVSTLELGDSALYLCASSLNSGSTDTQYFGPGTRLTVL.

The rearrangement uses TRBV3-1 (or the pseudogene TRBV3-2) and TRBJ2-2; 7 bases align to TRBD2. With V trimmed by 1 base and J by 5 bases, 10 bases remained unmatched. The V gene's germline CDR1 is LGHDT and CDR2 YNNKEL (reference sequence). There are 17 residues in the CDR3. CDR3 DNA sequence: TGTGCCAGCAGCCAAGTCCGGACTAGTGCGGTTACCGGGGAGCTGTTTTTT. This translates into CASSQVRTSAVTGELFF.

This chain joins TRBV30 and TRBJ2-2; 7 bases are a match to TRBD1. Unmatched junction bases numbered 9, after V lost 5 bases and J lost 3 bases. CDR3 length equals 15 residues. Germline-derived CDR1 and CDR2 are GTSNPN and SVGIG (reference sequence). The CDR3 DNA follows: TGTGCCTGGTCGGTTCGGACAGGCTACACCGGGGAGCTGTTTTTT. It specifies CAWSVRTGYTGELFF.